This entry lists 19 T cell receptor beta chains sequenced from one sample in a study of human T cells and chemical hapten exposure. MiXCR, applied by TCRdb to the RACE reads, yields one record per CDR3 protein. This sample has some 62,000 distinct CDR3 sequences; 11% occur once, and the top ten carry about 2%. Specified time point: patch test 3, about 24 weeks after DPC sensitization. Noted treatment: therapeutic diphenylcyclopropenone sensitization with weekly scalp DPC. Sequencing used whole blood, obtained in connection with sensitization to the hapten diphenylcyclopropenone (DPC). The receptor set was obtained from a woman under 40 with alopecia areata. Some clones in this sample may be carry-over from other donors' samples.

This clonotype was counted a few times. The rearrangement uses TRBV19 and TRBJ2-2, with 7 bases lining up with TRBD1. Per germline, CDR1 LNHDA and CDR2 SQIVND (reference sequence). Germline trimming cut 6 bases from V and 4 bases from J; bases unmatched to any gene: 11. This CDR3 is built from 16 residues. CDR3 loop: CASRGGRTGVTGELFF. As DNA, the CDR3 is TGTGCCAGTAGAGGGGGTCGGACAGGCGTCACCGGGGAGCTGTTTTTT.

The rearrangement links TRBV7-9 to TRBJ2-1, with TRBD1 as a possible D gene (5 bases). Germline CDR1 is SEHNR and CDR2 is FQNEAQ (reference sequence). V dropped 5 bases and J dropped 4 bases, with 21 bases sitting between them. There are 17 residues in the CDR3. The CDR3 DNA follows: TGTGCCAGCAGCCCTAAAACAGGCCCTACCGTGTACAATGAGCAGTTCTTC. Its protein is CASSPKTGPTVYNEQFF.

This clonotype has just one count. A much more abundant neighbour one base away suggests this may be a read error. J is TRBJ1-2 and V is TRBV5-5, with a weak D call TRBD1 (6 bases). V was clipped by 0 bases and J by 8 bases, with 17 bases between them. Germline V gene sequence: CDR1 SGHKS, CDR2 YYEKEE (reference sequence). The CDR3 loop spans 15 amino acids. This CDR3 reads CASSLAIVAGAGYTF. CDR3 coding DNA: TGTGCCAGCAGCTTGGCCATCGTCGCAGGGGCCGGCTACACCTTC.

This clonotype has more than one count but fewer than ten. The chain links TRBV5-1 to TRBJ1-3, with TRBD1 as a possible D gene (6 bases). Trimming pared 1 base from V and 1 base from J, leaving 9 bases between. CDR3 length: 15 residues. The germline V gene encodes CDR1 SGHRS and CDR2 YFSETQ. The CDR3 region is CASSLTGMSGNTIYF. DNA for the CDR3: TGCGCCAGCAGCTTGACAGGGATGTCTGGAAACACCATATATTTT.

The chain recombines TRBV20-1 with TRBJ1-5; D not resolved. V was cut by 0 bases and J by 3 bases, with 12 bases left in between. The CDR3 length is 15 residues. From germline, CDR1 is DFQATT and CDR2 SNEGSKA (reference sequence). The CDR3 reads CSARDPQRFNQPQHF. The CDR3 bases are TGCAGTGCTAGAGATCCGCAGCGCTTCAATCAGCCCCAGCATTTT.

V gene TRBV6-6 combines with J gene TRBJ2-1, with 13 bases aligning to TRBD2. Unmatched junction bases numbered 17, after V lost 7 bases and J lost 8 bases. The CDR3 runs to 18 residues. Germline CDR1 is MNHNY and CDR2 is SVGAGI (reference sequence). Here the CDR3 reads CASTPRGLAGSGPHEQFF. Written as DNA, the CDR3 is TGTGCCAGCACCCCTAGGGGACTAGCGGGGTCTGGGCCTCATGAGCAGTTCTTC.

Only one count was recorded for this clonotype. In nucleotides, the CDR3 is TGTGCCAGCAGAGGGATAGACTACGAGCAGTACTTC. This sequence encodes CASRGIDYEQYF. V and J are TRBV6-2 or TRBV6-3 and TRBJ2-7; D unclear. The CDR3 consists of 12 residues. Trimming removed 6 bases at V and 3 bases at J, with 9 bases between. Per germline, CDR1 MNHEY and CDR2 SVGEGT.

This clonotype was seen more than once but under ten times. The chain joins TRBV28 to TRBJ2-1; 12 bases are a match to TRBD2. Unmatched junction bases numbered 8, after V lost 4 bases and J lost 7 bases. Germline values: CDR1 MDHEN, CDR2 SYDVKM. CDR3 length: 16 residues. CDR3 DNA: TGTGCCAGCAGTTCCCCTAGCGGGAGGGCCATAAATGAGCAGTTCTTC. Encoded protein: CASSSPSGRAINEQFF.

This chain uses TRBV19 with TRBJ2-4; D might be TRBD1 (5 bases). Between the trimmed V and J ends, which lost 6 bases and 8 bases, there was a span of 17 bases. The germline V gene encodes CDR1 LNHDA and CDR2 SQIVND (reference sequence). This CDR3 is 14 amino acids long. The CDR3 bases are TGTGCCAGTAGGGACACTCTATTGACAGACATTCAGTACTTC. This gives the protein CASRDTLLTDIQYF.

This chain links TRBV28 with TRBJ1-5, with D uncertain. The V end lost 6 bases, the J end lost 1 base, and 13 bases lay between the germline ends. This CDR3 is built from 15 residues. Germline CDR1 MDHEN, CDR2 SYDVKM. CDR3: CASRRAFESNQPQHF. DNA for the CDR3: TGTGCCAGCAGGAGAGCTTTTGAGAGCAATCAGCCCCAGCATTTT.

This clonotype was recorded a few times. The V and J genes are TRBV18 and TRBJ2-7; TRBD2 agrees at 8 bases. The CDR3 consists of 16 residues. Germline CDR1 and CDR2: KGHSH and LQKENI. Germline trimming cut 6 bases from V and 3 bases from J; bases unmatched to any gene: 13. The CDR3 coding sequence is TGTGCCAGCTCTCGATCCCAGGCGGGAGGCAACTACGAGCAGTACTTC. Its protein is CASSRSQAGGNYEQYF.

This clonotype was counted ten times or more. This chain joins TRBV20-1 and TRBJ1-5; D is possibly TRBD1 (6 bases). There are 12 residues in the CDR3. The germline V gene encodes CDR1 DFQATT and CDR2 SNEGSKA (reference sequence). With 4 bases removed from V and 6 bases from J, the gap between germline ends came to 10 bases. The CDR3: CSAIQGIQPQHF. The DNA of the CDR3 is TGCAGTGCTATCCAGGGGATTCAGCCCCAGCATTTT.

The chain uses TRBV6-6 and TRBJ2-5; no clear D gene. Trimming removed 2 bases at V and 6 bases at J, with 13 bases between. This CDR3 spans 14 amino acids. The germline CDR1 and CDR2 sequences are MNHNY and SVGAGI (reference sequence). The DNA for the CDR3 is TGTGCCAGCAGTTACGGGCAGAATAGAAAGACCCAGTACTTC. Its protein is CASSYGQNRKTQYF.

This clonotype appeared many times. The V call is TRBV6-2 or TRBV6-3, the J call TRBJ2-3, with TRBD2 matching over 10 bases. V lost 2 bases and J lost 2; bases outside the gene matches: 4. Germline assignment: CDR1 MNHEY and CDR2 SVGEGT. The CDR3 length is 16 residues. The CDR3 DNA follows: TGTGCCAGCAGTTACCCGGGACTAGCGCCCACAGATACGCAGTATTTT. Translation: CASSYPGLAPTDTQYF.

This chain connects TRBV28 to TRBJ2-7; tentatively, D is TRBD2 (5 bases). V gave up 6 bases and J gave up 7 bases, with 16 bases separating them. The CDR3 is 13 amino acids. In germline, CDR1 is MDHEN, CDR2 SYDVKM. The CDR3 DNA sequence: TGTGCCAGCAGCCGCCCTCCCACGGGGGAGCAGTACTTC. Its translation is CASSRPPTGEQYF.

The chain employs TRBV6-2 or TRBV6-3 and TRBJ2-1; 9 nucleotides line up with TRBD1. Trimming cost V 2 bases and J 9 bases; bases outside gene matches: 11. CDR3 size: 16 residues. Per the germline V gene, CDR1 is MNHEY and CDR2 is SVGEGT. Here the CDR3 reads CASSYNRDRASSEQFF. CDR3 coding DNA: TGTGCCAGCAGTTACAATCGGGACAGGGCGTCGAGTGAGCAGTTCTTC.

This clonotype has more than one count but fewer than ten. V usage is TRBV10-2 and J usage is TRBJ1-2, with TRBD1 matching over 9 bases. Trimming removed 6 bases from V and 7 bases from J; junction bases left unmatched: 12. The germline V gene has CDR1 WSHSY and CDR2 SAAADI. This CDR3 has 15 amino acids. This CDR3 reads CASRPETGTGPGYTF. CDR3 DNA: TGCGCCAGCAGACCCGAAACCGGGACAGGGCCTGGCTACACCTTC.

This clonotype was counted ten times or more. This chain uses TRBV4-2 with TRBJ1-5; perhaps TRBD1 as D (6 bases). CDR3 length equals 15 residues. Trimming removed 0 bases from V and 4 bases from J, with 10 bases in between. The germline V gene has CDR1 LGHNA and CDR2 YNFKEQ. The CDR3 sequence is CASSQDHQGNQPQHF. The CDR3 DNA is TGTGCCAGCAGCCAAGATCATCAGGGGAATCAGCCCCAGCATTTT.

This clonotype occurred many times. The J gene is TRBJ2-1, the V gene TRBV20-1; TRBD2 agrees at 13 bases. Per germline, CDR1 DFQATT and CDR2 SNEGSKA (reference sequence). This CDR3 has 16 residues. V was pared by 3 bases and J by 10 bases, with 12 bases of the junction left unmatched. The CDR3 reads CSASPTLAGGLGEQFF. The CDR3 nucleotides are TGCAGTGCTAGTCCCACACTAGCGGGAGGGTTGGGGGAGCAGTTCTTC.